A selection of T cell receptor beta chains follows, all from one sample in a study of blood T cell repertoires in COVID-19. Generated by immunoSEQ multiplex PCR, the TCRdb table keeps only in-frame clones and is missing some. This table has over 100,000 clones, 82% appearing once. Sequenced: peripheral blood. These TCRs come from a man in his 70s with acute or convalescent COVID-19. Both conserved end residues are part of each CDR3. D genes are given only for firm matches. Clone size, where shown, is once, few, many, or a class for clones that have expanded.

TRBV30	TRBJ2-7	16	-	-	CAWSVLSASTSTGQYF	TGTGCCTGGAGTGTACTCTCGGCCTCCACCTCCACGGGGCAGTACTTC
TRBV5-6	TRBJ1-5	16	-	once	CASSFGYGRSNQPQHF	TGTGCCAGCAGCTTTGGGTATGGGAGAAGCAATCAGCCCCAGCATTTT
TRBV3-1/TRBV3-2	TRBJ2-2	17	TRBD1	-	CASSGIRQGLSTGELFF	TGTGCCAGCAGCGGGATCAGACAGGGATTAAGCACCGGGGAGCTGTTTTTT
TRBV7-6	TRBJ2-7	16	TRBD1	-	CASSLAFTGGFNEQYF	TGTGCCAGCAGCTTAGCATTTACAGGGGGTTTCAACGAGCAGTACTTC
TRBV6-1	TRBJ1-2	17	-	-	CASSEDRSGTRNYGYTF	TGTGCCAGCAGTGAAGACAGGTCGGGGACACGCAACTATGGCTACACCTTC
TRBV6-5	TRBJ1-2	12	-	-	CASRAFSGGYTF	TGTGCCAGCAGGGCATTTTCTGGTGGCTACACCTTC
TRBV29-1	TRBJ2-2	12	TRBD2	-	CSVGTSTGELFF	TGCAGCGTAGGGACTAGCACCGGGGAGCTGTTTTTT
TRBV2	TRBJ1-1	12	-	-	CASRRQGTEAFF	TGTGCCAGCAGGCGCCAGGGGACTGAAGCTTTCTTT
TRBV5-1	TRBJ1-5	13	-	-	CASSLYMDQPQHF	TGCGCCAGCAGCCTTTACATGGATCAGCCCCAGCATTTT
TRBV28	TRBJ1-6	14	-	-	CASSSGLSNSPLHF	TGTGCCAGCAGTTCTGGACTGTCAAATTCACCCCTCCACTTT
TRBV24-1	TRBJ1-2	14	-	-	CATSDLYGSYGYTF	TGTGCCACCAGCGATTTGTATGGGAGCTATGGCTACACCTTC
TRBV19	TRBJ2-3	15	-	-	CASKSRQTSTDTQYF	TGTGCCAGTAAATCCCGACAGACCTCCACAGATACGCAGTATTTT
TRBV6-5	TRBJ2-1	15	TRBD1	few	CASSAGQGAHNEQFF	TGTGCCAGCAGCGCAGGGCAGGGGGCCCACAATGAGCAGTTCTTC
TRBV19	TRBJ2-1	15	TRBD1	few	CASSTRGAGGNEQFF	TGTGCCAGTAGTACTAGAGGAGCAGGGGGCAATGAGCAGTTCTTC
TRBV2	TRBJ1-2	13	TRBD1	-	CASNGQGVSGYTF	TGTGCCAGCAACGGACAGGGGGTCTCTGGCTACACCTTC
TRBV19	TRBJ2-2	19	TRBD1	-	CASSMNRDRVSNSPGELFF	TGTGCCAGTAGTATGAACCGGGACAGGGTCTCAAATTCTCCCGGGGAGCTGTTTTTT
TRBV9	TRBJ2-7	20	-	-	CASSLLGLVVGSIASYEQYF	TGTGCCAGCAGCCTACTAGGATTAGTTGTGGGAAGTATTGCTTCCTACGAGCAGTACTTC
TRBV3-1/TRBV3-2	TRBJ2-3	13	-	-	CASRARSTDTQYF	TGTGCCAGCCGCGCGCGTAGCACAGATACGCAGTATTTT
TRBV5-1	TRBJ2-2	14	-	-	CASRQGANTGELFF	TGCGCCAGCAGACAGGGCGCGAACACCGGGGAGCTGTTTTTT
TRBV11-2	TRBJ2-1	16	-	-	CASTPSDSILYNEQFF	TGTGCCAGCACCCCCTCGGACTCTATCCTATACAATGAGCAGTTCTTC
TRBV4-1	TRBJ2-7	14	-	-	CASSHEQGPYEQYF	TGCGCCAGCAGCCACGAACAGGGTCCCTACGAGCAGTACTTC
TRBV5-1	TRBJ1-1	15	-	-	CASSLETSGGSEAFF	TGCGCCAGCAGCTTGGAAACCAGCGGGGGGTCTGAAGCTTTCTTT
TRBV5-1	TRBJ2-5	15	TRBD2	-	CASSRVAGSGETQYF	TGCGCCAGCAGCAGGGTAGCGGGATCGGGAGAGACCCAGTACTTC
TRBV30	TRBJ2-2	16	-	-	CAWRGMSGIGSGELFF	TGTGCCTGGCGTGGGATGTCAGGGATTGGATCCGGGGAGCTGTTTTTT
TRBV5-1	TRBJ2-6	14	-	-	CASSSGSGANVLTF	TGCGCCAGCAGCTCGGGATCTGGGGCCAACGTCCTGACTTTC
TRBV7-9	TRBJ2-5	13	-	-	CASSFTVQETQYF	TGTGCCAGCAGCTTTACAGTGCAAGAGACCCAGTACTTC
TRBV9	TRBJ1-3	14	-	-	CASSGTPSGNTIYF	TGTGCCAGCAGCGGGACACCCTCTGGAAACACCATATATTTT
TRBV3-1/TRBV3-2	TRBJ1-2	13	-	few	CASSRTDNYGYTF	TGTGCCAGCAGCCGGACAGATAACTATGGCTACACCTTC
TRBV13	TRBJ2-3	18	TRBD2	-	CASSLHLRLAGGPDTQYF	TGTGCCAGCAGCTTACACCTCAGACTAGCGGGAGGGCCAGATACGCAGTATTTT
TRBV30	TRBJ2-7	15	-	once	CAWSGKHGISYEQYF	TGTGCCTGGTCCGGGAAGCACGGCATCTCCTACGAGCAGTACTTC
TRBV5-1	TRBJ2-3	15	TRBD2	few	CASSLSGGSTDTQYF	TGCGCCAGCAGCTTGTCGGGGGGGAGCACAGATACGCAGTATTTT
TRBV5-1	TRBJ2-4	14	-	-	CASSLGRDQDIQYF	TGCGCCAGCAGCTTAGGGCGGGATCAGGACATTCAGTACTTC
TRBV5-1	TRBJ1-5	14	-	-	CASSDGSSNQPQHF	TGCGCCAGCAGCGATGGCAGTAGCAATCAGCCCCAGCATTTT
TRBV5-1	TRBJ2-7	13	-	-	CASRYDSAYEQYF	TGCGCCAGCAGATATGACAGCGCCTACGAGCAGTACTTC
TRBV27	TRBJ2-7	18	TRBD1	-	CASSMRHHPGTESYEQYF	TGTGCCAGCAGTATGAGACACCACCCCGGGACAGAAAGCTACGAGCAGTACTTC
TRBV2	TRBJ1-5	15	-	-	CASSNPNQQGQPQHF	TGTGCCAGCAGTAACCCCAACCAGCAGGGACAGCCCCAGCATTTT
TRBV5-3	TRBJ2-7	18	TRBD2	-	CARDVRTSGRHLSYEQYF	TGTGCCAGGGATGTAAGGACTAGCGGGAGGCACCTCTCCTACGAGCAGTACTTC
TRBV25-1	TRBJ1-5	15	TRBD1	-	CASSESGGGNQPQHF	TGTGCCAGCAGTGAATCAGGGGGCGGCAATCAGCCCCAGCATTTT
TRBV18	TRBJ1-6	17	-	-	CASSRYDGGSYNSPLHF	TGTGCCAGCTCCCGATACGACGGGGGCTCCTATAATTCACCCCTCCACTTT
TRBV9	TRBJ2-1	15	TRBD2	-	CASSPPGGSGAEQFF	TGTGCCAGCAGTCCTCCTGGCGGGAGCGGCGCTGAGCAGTTCTTC
TRBV6-5	TRBJ1-6	14	TRBD1	-	CASTPGTGGSPLHF	TGTGCCAGCACCCCCGGGACAGGGGGTTCACCCCTCCACTTT
TRBV10-3	TRBJ2-1	12	-	-	CAISERGYEQFF	TGTGCCATCAGTGAACGAGGGTATGAGCAGTTCTTC
TRBV28	TRBJ2-3	17	-	-	CASSSPYSLSSTDTQYF	TGTGCCAGCAGCTCTCCTTACTCGCTGTCATCCACAGATACGCAGTATTTT
TRBV3-1/TRBV3-2	TRBJ2-2	15	-	-	CASGRDKSNTGELFF	TGTGCCAGCGGCCGGGACAAATCGAACACCGGGGAGCTGTTTTTT
TRBV19	TRBJ2-2	16	-	-	CASSIAQGRYTGELFF	TGTGCCAGTAGTATTGCGCAGGGGAGATACACCGGGGAGCTGTTTTTT
TRBV3-1/TRBV3-2	TRBJ1-1	13	-	-	CASSQRGGTEAFF	TGTGCCAGCAGCCAACGGGGGGGCACTGAAGCTTTCTTT
TRBV20-1	TRBJ2-3	11	-	once	CSARVTDTQYF	TGCAGTGCTAGAGTAACAGATACGCAGTATTTT
TRBV24-1	TRBJ2-1	16	TRBD1	once	CATSDYWTGNENEQFF	TGTGCCACCAGTGATTATTGGACAGGGAACGAGAATGAGCAGTTCTTC
TRBV5-1	TRBJ1-1	14	TRBD1	-	CASSPYRRGVEAFF	TGCGCCAGCAGCCCCTACCGCAGGGGGGTTGAAGCTTTCTTT
TRBV2	TRBJ2-1	16	-	-	CASSAETLRSYNEQFF	TGTGCCAGCAGCGCAGAGACACTCCGCTCCTACAATGAGCAGTTCTTC
TRBV19	TRBJ2-1	15	TRBD2	-	CASSTSGGALNEQFF	TGTGCCAGTAGTACTAGCGGGGGGGCCTTGAATGAGCAGTTCTTC
TRBV5-4	TRBJ2-2	15	-	-	CASSPTGQGSGELFF	TGTGCCAGCAGTCCTACGGGCCAGGGGTCCGGGGAGCTGTTTTTT
TRBV6-5	TRBJ1-6	16	-	-	CASSYSGGSYNSPLHF	TGTGCCAGCAGTTACTCCGGGGGCTCCTATAATTCACCCCTCCACTTT
TRBV7-2	TRBJ2-7	16	TRBD2	-	CASSQDSGGRPYEQYF	TGTGCCAGCAGCCAAGATAGCGGGGGGCGTCCCTACGAGCAGTACTTC
TRBV7-6	TRBJ1-4	16	-	-	CASSLLGRGRDEKLFF	TGTGCCAGCAGCTTACTCGGTAGGGGGAGAGATGAAAAACTGTTTTTT
TRBV19	TRBJ1-2	14	TRBD1	-	CASSMTGGSYGYTF	TGTGCCAGTAGTATGACAGGGGGATCCTATGGCTACACCTTC
TRBV2	TRBJ1-1	15	TRBD1	once	CASSGDRGRNTEAFF	TGTGCCAGCAGTGGCGACAGGGGGCGGAACACTGAAGCTTTCTTT
TRBV5-1	TRBJ2-1	14	TRBD1	-	CASSGAGGGDEQFF	TGCGCCAGCAGCGGGGCAGGGGGTGGGGATGAGCAGTTCTTC
TRBV5-1	TRBJ2-2	14	TRBD1	-	CASSSKTGTGELFF	TGCGCCAGCAGCTCCAAGACAGGGACCGGGGAGCTGTTTTTT
TRBV3-1/TRBV3-2	TRBJ1-6	15	TRBD1	-	CASSQRTGGNSPLHF	TGTGCCAGCAGCCAAAGGACAGGGGGGAATTCACCCCTCCACTTT